This T cell receptor beta chain was obtained from a study of cytomegalovirus exposure and HLA in healthy donors. Germline V gene lookup returns CDR1 ENHRY and CDR2 SYGVKD. This CDR3 is built from 16 residues. Trimming pared 5 bases from V and 0 bases from J, leaving 14 bases between. As concerns this clone: Its antigen remains unknown.

Findings and limits, study-wide: In vitro assays verified that three CMV-associated chains recognized CMV antigens specifically. In a later analysis, across HLA loci, associated TCR counts were highest for DRB1, lowest for HLA-C.

It was with 60 Vbeta and 13 Jbeta primers that the PCR ran. The protocol was immunoSEQ multiplex PCR, while the TCRdb copy is restricted to in-frame clones and leaves out a portion. The sample consists of roughly 90,000 clones, roughly 70% of them appearing once. The TCR was taken from a man younger than 45 in good health and CMV-seropositive. The chain employs TRBV10-3 and TRBJ2-1, with D perhaps TRBD2 (5 bases). The sample consisted of PBMCs. Here the CDR3 DNA reads TGTGCCATCAGTCCTGCGGCCACTAGCTCCTACAATGAGCAGTTCTTC. Translating gives CAISPAATSSYNEQFF.